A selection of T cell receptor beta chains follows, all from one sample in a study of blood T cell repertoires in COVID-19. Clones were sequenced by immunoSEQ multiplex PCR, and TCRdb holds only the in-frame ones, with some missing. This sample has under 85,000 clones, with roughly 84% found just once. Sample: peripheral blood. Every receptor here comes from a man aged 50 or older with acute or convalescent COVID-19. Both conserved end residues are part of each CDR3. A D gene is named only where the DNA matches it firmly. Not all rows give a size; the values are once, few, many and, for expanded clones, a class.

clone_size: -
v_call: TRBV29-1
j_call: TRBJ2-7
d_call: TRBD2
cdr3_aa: CSVEEGGRSSYEQYF
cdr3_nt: TGCAGCGTTGAAGAGGGAGGGAGGAGCTCCTACGAGCAGTACTTC

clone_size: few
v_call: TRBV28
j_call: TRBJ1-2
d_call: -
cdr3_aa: CASSRSGGDYGYTF
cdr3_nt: TGTGCCAGCAGTCGTTCTGGGGGGGACTATGGCTACACCTTC

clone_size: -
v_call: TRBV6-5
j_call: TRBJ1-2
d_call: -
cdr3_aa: CASSYSTRAGGYGYTF
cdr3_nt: TGTGCCAGCAGTTACTCGACTAGGGCAGGCGGGTATGGCTACACCTTC

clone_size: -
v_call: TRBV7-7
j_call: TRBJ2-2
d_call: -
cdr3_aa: CASSFLALTGELFF
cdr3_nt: TGTGCCAGCAGCTTCCTAGCCCTCACCGGGGAGCTGTTTTTT

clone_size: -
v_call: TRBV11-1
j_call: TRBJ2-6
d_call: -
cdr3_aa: CASSLVLGANVLTF
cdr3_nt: TGTGCCAGCAGCTTAGTCCTTGGGGCCAACGTCCTGACTTTC

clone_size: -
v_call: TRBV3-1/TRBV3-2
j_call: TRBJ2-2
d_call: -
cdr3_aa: CASRDQGGLTGELFF
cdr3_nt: TGTGCCAGCAGGGACCAGGGGGGCCTCACCGGGGAGCTGTTTTTT

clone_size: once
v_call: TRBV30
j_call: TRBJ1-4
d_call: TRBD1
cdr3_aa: CAPKGAREREKLFF
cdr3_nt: TGTGCACCGAAGGGGGCCAGGGAAAGGGAAAAACTGTTTTTT

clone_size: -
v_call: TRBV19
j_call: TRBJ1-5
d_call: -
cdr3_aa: CASSTQAYSNQPQHF
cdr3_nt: TGTGCCAGTAGTACTCAGGCCTATAGCAATCAGCCCCAGCATTTT

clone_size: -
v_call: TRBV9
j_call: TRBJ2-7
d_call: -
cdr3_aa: CASSVAPTSRDEQYF
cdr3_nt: TGTGCCAGCAGCGTAGCCCCAACTTCTCGGGACGAGCAGTACTTC

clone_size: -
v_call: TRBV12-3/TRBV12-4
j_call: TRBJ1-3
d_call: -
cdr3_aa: CASKGGVGNTIYF
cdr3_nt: TGTGCCAGCAAGGGGGGGGTTGGAAACACCATATATTTT

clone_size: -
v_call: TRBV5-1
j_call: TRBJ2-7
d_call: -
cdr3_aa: CASRPQGAEQYF
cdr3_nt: TGCGCCAGCAGGCCGCAGGGTGCAGAGCAGTACTTC

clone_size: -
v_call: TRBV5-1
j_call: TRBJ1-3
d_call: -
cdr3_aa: CASSLASSSGNTIYF
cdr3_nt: TGCGCCAGCAGCTTGGCTTCGTCCTCTGGAAACACCATATATTTT

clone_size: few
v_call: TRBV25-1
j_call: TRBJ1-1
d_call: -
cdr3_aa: CASQRQAPLAEAFF
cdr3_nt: TGTGCCAGCCAAAGACAGGCCCCCCTGGCTGAAGCTTTCTTT

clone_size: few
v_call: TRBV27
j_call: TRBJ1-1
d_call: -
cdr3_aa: CASSLGASRTEAFF
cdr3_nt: TGTGCCAGCAGTTTAGGGGCTAGTCGCACTGAAGCTTTCTTT

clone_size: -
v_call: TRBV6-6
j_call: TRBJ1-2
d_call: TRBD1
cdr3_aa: CASSYSDRVGNYGYTF
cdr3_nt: TGTGCCAGCAGTTACTCCGACAGGGTGGGCAACTATGGCTACACCTTC

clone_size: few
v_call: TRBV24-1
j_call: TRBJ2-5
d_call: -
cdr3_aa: CATSGYNREETQYF
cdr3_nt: TGTGCCACCAGTGGATACAACAGGGAAGAGACCCAGTACTTC

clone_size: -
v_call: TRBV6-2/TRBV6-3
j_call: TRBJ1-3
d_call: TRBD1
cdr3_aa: CASSSTARTGLYTIYF
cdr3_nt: TGTGCCAGCAGTTCCACCGCTCGGACAGGGTTGTACACCATATATTTT

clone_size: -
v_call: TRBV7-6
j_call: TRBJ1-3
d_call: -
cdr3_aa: CASSLRQLSSGNTIYF
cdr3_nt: TGTGCCAGCAGCCTACGACAATTAAGCTCTGGAAACACCATATATTTT

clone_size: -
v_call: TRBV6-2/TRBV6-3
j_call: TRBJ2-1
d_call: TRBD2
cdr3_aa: CASSYVAGGNEQFF
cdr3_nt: TGTGCCAGCAGTTATGTAGCGGGAGGGAATGAGCAGTTCTTC

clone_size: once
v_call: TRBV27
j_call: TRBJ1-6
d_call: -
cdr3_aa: CASSLRGGLSPLHF
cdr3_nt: TGTGCCAGCAGTTTACGGGGGGGCCTTTCACCCCTCCACTTT

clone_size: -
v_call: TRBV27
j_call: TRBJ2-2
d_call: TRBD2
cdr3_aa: CASSLTASGGAGELFF
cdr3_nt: TGTGCCAGCAGTTTAACGGCTAGCGGGGGGGCCGGGGAGCTGTTTTTT

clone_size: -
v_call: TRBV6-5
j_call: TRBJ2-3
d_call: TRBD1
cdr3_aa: CASSYQDRSTDTQYF
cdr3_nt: TGTGCCAGCAGTTACCAGGACAGGAGCACAGATACGCAGTATTTT

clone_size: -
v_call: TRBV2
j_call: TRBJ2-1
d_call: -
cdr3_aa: CASSVGDYNEQFF
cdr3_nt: TGTGCCAGCAGTGTCGGGGACTACAATGAGCAGTTCTTC